This TCR beta chain was sequenced during a study of PD-1 blockade in classical Hodgkin lymphoma. Only in-frame clones appear in the TCRdb table, and some are missing; sequencing was by immunoSEQ multiplex PCR. The sample includes about 28,000 clones, 70% to 80% of them seen just once. Notes on this clone: What it binds is unknown.

The time point is: cycle 4 day 1 (C4D1), after 5 to 7 weeks of nivolumab. Each and every patient relapsed after autologous stem cell transplantation, and patients got differing brentuximab vedotin exposure. Investigators isolated CD4+ T cells from thawed PBMCs through magnetic negative selection. Findings of the study overall: What caused the repertoire differences, perhaps disease activity or prior therapy, remains undefined.

The CDR3 length is 15 residues. The germline CDR1 and CDR2 sequences are MDHEN and SYDVKM. Trimming stripped 6 bases from V and 5 bases from J, with 17 bases between. The rearrangement uses TRBV28 and TRBJ2-1; D is possibly TRBD2 (6 bases). The material was CD4+ T cells from blood, obtained before the fourth cycle of nivolumab. The TCR originated in a human donor with classical Hodgkin lymphoma. CDR3 region: CASSAASGLHNEQFF. The DNA for the CDR3 is TGTGCCAGCAGCGCGGCAAGCGGGCTACACAATGAGCAGTTCTTC.